These 2 T cell receptor beta chains were all obtained from the same sample, sequenced in a study. TCRdb passed the 5' RACE reads through MiXCR, listing each CDR3 protein once. The data show about 57,000 distinct CDR3 sequences, roughly 28% seen once. Specimen: tumor-infiltrating memory CD4+ T cells sorted from the breast tumor. As for subset: memory CD4+ T cells, CD4+CD45RO+CD25-. These receptors were taken from a female donor with breast cancer.

The sample holds a few counts of this clonotype. The V call is TRBV6-5, the J call TRBJ1-2; the D gene is possibly TRBD1 (5 bases). The CDR3 has 13 amino acids. V was pared by 0 bases and J by 3 bases, with 5 bases between. Looked up from germline, CDR1 is MNHEY and CDR2 is SVGAGI. In DNA, the CDR3 is TGTGCCAGCAGTTACTCAGGGGACTATGGCTACACCTTC. It is translated as CASSYSGDYGYTF.

This clonotype has only a few counts. The chain links TRBV7-9 to TRBJ1-1; D uncertain. The CDR3 consists of 13 residues. Germline-derived CDR1 and CDR2 are SEHNR and FQNEAQ (reference sequence). The V end lost 4 bases, the J end lost 1 base, and 7 bases lay between the germline ends. CDR3 coding DNA: TGTGCCAGCAGCTGGACGGGGAACACTGAAGCTTTCTTT. It encodes CASSWTGNTEAFF.